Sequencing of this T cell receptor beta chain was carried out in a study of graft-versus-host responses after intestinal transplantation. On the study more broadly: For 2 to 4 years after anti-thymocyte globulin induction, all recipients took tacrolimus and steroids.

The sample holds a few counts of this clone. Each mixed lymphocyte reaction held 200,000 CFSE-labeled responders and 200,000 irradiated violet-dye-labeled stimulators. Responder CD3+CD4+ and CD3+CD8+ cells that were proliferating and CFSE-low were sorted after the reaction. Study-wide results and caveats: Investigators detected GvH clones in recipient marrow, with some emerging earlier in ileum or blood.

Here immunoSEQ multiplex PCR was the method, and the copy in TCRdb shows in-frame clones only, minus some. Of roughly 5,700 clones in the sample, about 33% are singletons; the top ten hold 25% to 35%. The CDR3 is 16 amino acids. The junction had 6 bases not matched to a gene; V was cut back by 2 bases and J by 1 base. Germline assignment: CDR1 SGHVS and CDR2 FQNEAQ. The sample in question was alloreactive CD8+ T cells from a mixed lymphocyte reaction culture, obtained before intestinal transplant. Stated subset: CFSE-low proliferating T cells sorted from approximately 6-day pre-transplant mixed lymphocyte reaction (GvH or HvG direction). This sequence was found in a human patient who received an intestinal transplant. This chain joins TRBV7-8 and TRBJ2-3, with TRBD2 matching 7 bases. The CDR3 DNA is TGTGCCAGCAGCTTAATCGCAGGGAGGGGCACAGATACGCAGTATTTT. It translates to CASSLIAGRGTDTQYF.